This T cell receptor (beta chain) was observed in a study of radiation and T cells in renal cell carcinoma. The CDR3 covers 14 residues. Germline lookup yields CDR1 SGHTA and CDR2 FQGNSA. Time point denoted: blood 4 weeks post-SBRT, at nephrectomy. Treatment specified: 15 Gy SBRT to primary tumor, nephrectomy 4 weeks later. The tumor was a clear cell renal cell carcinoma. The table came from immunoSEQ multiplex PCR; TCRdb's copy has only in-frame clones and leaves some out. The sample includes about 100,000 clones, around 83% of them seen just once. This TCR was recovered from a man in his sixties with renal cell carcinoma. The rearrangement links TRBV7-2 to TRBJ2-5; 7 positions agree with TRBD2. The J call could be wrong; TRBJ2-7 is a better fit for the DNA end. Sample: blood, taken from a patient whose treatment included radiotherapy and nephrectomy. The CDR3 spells CASSLKAGSYEQYF. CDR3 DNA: TGTGCCAGCAGCTTAAAAGCGGGATCGTACGAGCAGTACTTC.